Included here is one T cell receptor beta chain sequence, with context. Its antigen is unknown. CDR3 length: 16 amino acids. Per germline, CDR1 SGHTA and CDR2 FQGNSA. The junction had 9 bases not matched to a gene; V was cut back by 6 bases and J by 2 bases. 5'RACE template switching generated TCR cDNA, adding a universal primer site and UMIs. Each CDR3 protein gets one entry after TCRdb re-called the 5' RACE reads with MiXCR. The data contain approximately 250,000 distinct CDR3 sequences, roughly 5% of them seen just once; the ten biggest clones take up roughly 3.5%. The data belong to a study of T cells after yellow fever vaccination. Study results and caveats: FACS-sorted repertoires might harbor abundant contaminating clonotypes from the bulk population. Weaker, the secondary response peaked sooner, at day 5 versus 15. Reappearance after the booster was seen for most primary-vaccination clones, at approximately 97% CD4 and about 90% CD8.

The sample was CD4+ T cells sorted from PBMCs, taken on the day of the yellow fever booster vaccination. The chain is built from TRBV7-2 and TRBJ2-3; 9 nucleotides match TRBD2. This TCR was recovered from a man in his late teens or twenties who received the YFV17D yellow fever vaccine. The CDR3 bases are TGTGCCAGCAGTCTCTATAGCGGGGGAATCACAGATACGCAGTATTTT. Its protein is CASSLYSGGITDTQYF.